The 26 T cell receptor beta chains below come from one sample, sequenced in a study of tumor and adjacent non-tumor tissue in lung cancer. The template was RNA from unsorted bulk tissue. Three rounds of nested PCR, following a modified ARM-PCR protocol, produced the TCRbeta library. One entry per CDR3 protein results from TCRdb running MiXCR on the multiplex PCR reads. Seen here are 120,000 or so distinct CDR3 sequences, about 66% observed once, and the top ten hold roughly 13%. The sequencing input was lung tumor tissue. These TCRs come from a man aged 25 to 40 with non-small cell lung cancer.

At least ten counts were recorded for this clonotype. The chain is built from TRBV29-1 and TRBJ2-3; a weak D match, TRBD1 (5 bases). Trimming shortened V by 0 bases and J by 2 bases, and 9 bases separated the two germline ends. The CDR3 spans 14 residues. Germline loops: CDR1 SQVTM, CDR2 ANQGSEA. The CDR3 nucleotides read TGCAGCGTTGAAGACTCAGGGAACACAGATACGCAGTATTTT. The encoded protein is CSVEDSGNTDTQYF.

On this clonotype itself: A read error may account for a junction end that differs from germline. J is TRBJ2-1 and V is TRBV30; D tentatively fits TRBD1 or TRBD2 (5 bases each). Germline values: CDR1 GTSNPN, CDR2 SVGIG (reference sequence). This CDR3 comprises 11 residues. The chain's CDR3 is CVWSEGDRKFF. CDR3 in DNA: TGTGTCTGGAGTGAAGGGGACCGCAAGTTCTTC.

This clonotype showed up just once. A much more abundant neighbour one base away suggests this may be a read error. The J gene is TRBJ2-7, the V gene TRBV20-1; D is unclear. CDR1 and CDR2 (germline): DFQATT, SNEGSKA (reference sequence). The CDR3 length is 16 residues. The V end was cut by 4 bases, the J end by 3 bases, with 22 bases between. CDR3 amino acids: CSAIKVVDGPFYEQYF. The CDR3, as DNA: TGCAGTGCTATTAAGGTGGTGGACGGTCCGTTCTACGAGCAGTACTTC.

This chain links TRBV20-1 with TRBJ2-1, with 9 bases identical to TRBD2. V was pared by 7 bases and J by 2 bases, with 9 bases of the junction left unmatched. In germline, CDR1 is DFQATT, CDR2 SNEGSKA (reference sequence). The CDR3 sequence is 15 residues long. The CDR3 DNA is TGCAGTGATACCCCCGGGACTAGCCCCTACAATGAGCAGTTCTTC. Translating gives CSDTPGTSPYNEQFF.

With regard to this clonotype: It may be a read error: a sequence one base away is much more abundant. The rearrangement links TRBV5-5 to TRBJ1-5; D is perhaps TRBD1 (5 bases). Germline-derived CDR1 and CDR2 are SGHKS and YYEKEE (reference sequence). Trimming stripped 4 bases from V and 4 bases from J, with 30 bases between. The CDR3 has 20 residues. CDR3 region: CASSATVHEGYRRVNQPQHF. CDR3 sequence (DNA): TGTGCCAGCAGCGCGACAGTTCACGAGGGGTATCGAAGGGTAAATCAGCCCCAGCATTTT.

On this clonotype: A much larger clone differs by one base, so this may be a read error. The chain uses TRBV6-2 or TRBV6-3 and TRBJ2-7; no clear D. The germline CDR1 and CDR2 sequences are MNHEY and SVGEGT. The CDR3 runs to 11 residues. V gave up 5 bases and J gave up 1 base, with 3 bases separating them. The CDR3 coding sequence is TGTGCCAGCAGTACATCCTACGAGCAGTACTTC. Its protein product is CASSTSYEQYF.

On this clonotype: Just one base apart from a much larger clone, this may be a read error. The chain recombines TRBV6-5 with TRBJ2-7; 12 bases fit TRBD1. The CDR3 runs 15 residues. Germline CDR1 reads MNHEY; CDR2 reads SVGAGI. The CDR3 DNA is TGTACCAGCACCCCGCCGGGACAGGGGGCCGGTGAGCAGTACTTC. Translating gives CTSTPPGQGAGEQYF.

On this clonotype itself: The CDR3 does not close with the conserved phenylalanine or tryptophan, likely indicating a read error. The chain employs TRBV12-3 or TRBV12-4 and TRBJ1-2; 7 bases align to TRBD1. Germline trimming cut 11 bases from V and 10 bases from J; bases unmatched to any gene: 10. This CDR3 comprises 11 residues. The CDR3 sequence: CADSRGTDYTI. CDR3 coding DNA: TGTGCCGACAGTAGGGGGACAGACTACACCATC.

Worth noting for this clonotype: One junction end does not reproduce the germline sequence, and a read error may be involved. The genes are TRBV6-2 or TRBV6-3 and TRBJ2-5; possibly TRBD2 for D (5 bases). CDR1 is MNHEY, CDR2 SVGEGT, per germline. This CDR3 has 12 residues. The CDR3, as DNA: TGTGTCAGCAGCCGGGGTGGGGAGATCCAGTACTTC. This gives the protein CVSSRGGEIQYF.

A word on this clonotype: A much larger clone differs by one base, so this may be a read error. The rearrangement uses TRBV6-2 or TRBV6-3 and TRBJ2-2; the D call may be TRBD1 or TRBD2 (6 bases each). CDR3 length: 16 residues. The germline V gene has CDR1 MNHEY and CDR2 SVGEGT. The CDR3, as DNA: TGTGCCAGCAGTTACTACGTAGGGGGGAACACCTGGGAGCTGTTTTTT. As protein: CASSYYVGGNTWELFF.

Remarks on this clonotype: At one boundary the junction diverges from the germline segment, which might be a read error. The CDR3, as DNA: TGCAGCGTTGAGGGGGGGAGGGGATATGGCTACCCCTTC. It specifies CSVEGGRGYGYPF. The genes are TRBV29-1 and TRBJ1-2; D might be TRBD1 (5 bases). Germline V gene data show CDR1 as SQVTM and CDR2 as ANQGSEA. The CDR3 has 13 amino acids.

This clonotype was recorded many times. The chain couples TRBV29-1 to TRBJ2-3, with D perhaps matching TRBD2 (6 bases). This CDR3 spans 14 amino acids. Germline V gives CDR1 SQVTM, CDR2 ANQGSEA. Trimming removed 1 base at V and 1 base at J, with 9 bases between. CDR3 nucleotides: TGCAGCGTTGAAGTATTAGCGGGCACAGATACGCAGTATTTT. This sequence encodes CSVEVLAGTDTQYF.

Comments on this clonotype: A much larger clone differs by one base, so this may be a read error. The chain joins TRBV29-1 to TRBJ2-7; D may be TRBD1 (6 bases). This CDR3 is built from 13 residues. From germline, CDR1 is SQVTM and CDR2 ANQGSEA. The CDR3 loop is CNVGPGAVGEQYF. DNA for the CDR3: TGCAACGTTGGACCAGGGGCCGTGGGGGAGCAGTACTTC.

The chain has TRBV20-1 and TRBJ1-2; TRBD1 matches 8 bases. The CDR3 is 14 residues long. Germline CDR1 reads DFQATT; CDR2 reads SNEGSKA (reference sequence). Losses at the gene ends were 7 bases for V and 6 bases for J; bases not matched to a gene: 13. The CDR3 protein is CSVIVRDRGDGYTF. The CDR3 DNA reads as TGCAGTGTTATAGTCCGCGACAGGGGTGATGGCTACACCTTC.

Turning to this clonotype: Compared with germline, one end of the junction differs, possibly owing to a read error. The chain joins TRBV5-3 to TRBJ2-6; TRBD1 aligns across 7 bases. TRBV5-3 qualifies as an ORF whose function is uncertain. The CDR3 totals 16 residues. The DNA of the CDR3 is TGTACCAGAAGCTTGGAAGGGGGCGAAGGGGCCAACGTCCTGACTTTC. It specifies CTRSLEGGEGANVLTF.

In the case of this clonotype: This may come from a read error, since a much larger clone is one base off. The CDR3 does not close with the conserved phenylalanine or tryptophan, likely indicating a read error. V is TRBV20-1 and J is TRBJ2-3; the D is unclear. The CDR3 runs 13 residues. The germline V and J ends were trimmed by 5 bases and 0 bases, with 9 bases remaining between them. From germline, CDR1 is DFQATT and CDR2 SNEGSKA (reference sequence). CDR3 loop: CSAAESSTDTQYL. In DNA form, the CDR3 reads TGCAGTGCTGCCGAGTCTAGCACAGATACGCAGTATTTG.

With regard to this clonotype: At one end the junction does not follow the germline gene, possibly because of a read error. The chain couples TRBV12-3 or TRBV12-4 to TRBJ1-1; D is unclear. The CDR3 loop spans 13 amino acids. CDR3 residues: CPSSLHGNTEAFF. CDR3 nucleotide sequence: TGTCCCAGCAGTTTACATGGGAACACTGAAGCTTTCTTT.

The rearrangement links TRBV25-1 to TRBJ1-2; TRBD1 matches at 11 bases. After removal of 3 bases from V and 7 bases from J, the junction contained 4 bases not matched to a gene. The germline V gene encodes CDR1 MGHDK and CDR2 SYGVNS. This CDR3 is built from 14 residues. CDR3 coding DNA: TGTGCCAGCAGTGAGGACAGGGGGCGTTTTGGCTACACCTTC. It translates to CASSEDRGRFGYTF.

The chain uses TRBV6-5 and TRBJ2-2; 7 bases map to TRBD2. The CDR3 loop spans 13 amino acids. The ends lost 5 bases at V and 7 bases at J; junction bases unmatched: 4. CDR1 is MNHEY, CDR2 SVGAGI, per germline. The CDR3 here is CASSLKRGGELFF. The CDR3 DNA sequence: TGTGCCAGCAGTCTCAAGCGGGGCGGGGAGCTGTTTTTT.

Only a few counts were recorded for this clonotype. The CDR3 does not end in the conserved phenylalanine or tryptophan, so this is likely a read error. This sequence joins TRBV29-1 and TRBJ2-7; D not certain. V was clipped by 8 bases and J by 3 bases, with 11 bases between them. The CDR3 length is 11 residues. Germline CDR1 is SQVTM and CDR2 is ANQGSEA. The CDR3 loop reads CSTSENYEQYL. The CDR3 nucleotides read TGCAGCACATCAGAAAACTACGAGCAGTACCTC.

The CDR3 DNA reads TGTGCCAGCAGTCCGACTAGTTTCGGCACAGATACGCAGTATTTT. Encoded protein: CASSPTSFGTDTQYF. V usage is TRBV7-9 and J usage is TRBJ2-3; tentative D call: TRBD2 (6 bases). The CDR3 covers 15 residues. Deletions cut 6 bases from V and 1 base from J, with 14 bases between. Per germline, CDR1 SEHNR and CDR2 FQNEAQ (reference sequence).

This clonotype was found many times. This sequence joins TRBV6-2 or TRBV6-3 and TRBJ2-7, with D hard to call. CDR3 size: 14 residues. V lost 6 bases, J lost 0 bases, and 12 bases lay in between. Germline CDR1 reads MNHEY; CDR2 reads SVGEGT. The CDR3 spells CASSSQRVSYEQYF. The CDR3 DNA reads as TGTGCCAGCAGCTCTCAACGGGTCTCCTACGAGCAGTACTTC.

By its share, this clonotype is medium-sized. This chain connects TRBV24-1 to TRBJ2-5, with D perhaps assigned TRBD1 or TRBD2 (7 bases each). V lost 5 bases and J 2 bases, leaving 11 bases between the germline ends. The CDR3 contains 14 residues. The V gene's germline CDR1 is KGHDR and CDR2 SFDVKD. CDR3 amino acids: CATSGQGGQETQYF. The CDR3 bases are TGTGCCACCAGTGGACAGGGAGGGCAAGAGACCCAGTACTTC.

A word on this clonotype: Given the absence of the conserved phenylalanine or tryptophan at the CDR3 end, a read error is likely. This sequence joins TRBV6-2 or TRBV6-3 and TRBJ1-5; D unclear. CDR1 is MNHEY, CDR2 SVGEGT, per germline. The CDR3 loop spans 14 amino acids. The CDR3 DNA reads TGTGTCAGCAGTTGGTCTGATCTCAATCAGCCCCAGCATCTT. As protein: CVSSWSDLNQPQHL.

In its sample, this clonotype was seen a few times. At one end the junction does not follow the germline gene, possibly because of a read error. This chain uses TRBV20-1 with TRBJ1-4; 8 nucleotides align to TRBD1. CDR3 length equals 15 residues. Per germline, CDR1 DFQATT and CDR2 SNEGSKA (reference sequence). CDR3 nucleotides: TGTAGTGCTCCACACAGGGGGGCGACTAATGAAAAACTGTTTTTT. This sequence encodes CSAPHRGATNEKLFF.

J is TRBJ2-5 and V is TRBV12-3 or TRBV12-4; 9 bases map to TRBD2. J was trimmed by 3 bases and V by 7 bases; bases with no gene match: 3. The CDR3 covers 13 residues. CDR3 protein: CASMWTSEETQYF. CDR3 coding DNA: TGTGCCAGCATGTGGACTAGCGAAGAGACCCAGTACTTC.